This T cell receptor beta chain is from a study of STAT5B mutations in CD4+ large granular lymphocyte leukemia. About this clone: Its antigen is unknown.

Buffy coats from healthy blood donors served as controls. The CDR3 has 13 residues. The V end lost 4 bases, the J end lost 0 bases, and 5 bases lay between the germline ends. Germline values: CDR1 MGHRA, CDR2 YSYEKL. The survey-level immunoSEQ assay was used. Assay used: immunoSEQ multiplex PCR; TCRdb lists only in-frame clones, some missing. The sample records 23,000 or so clones, around three quarters being singletons. Study-wide results and limits: Roughly a quarter of private leukemic clonotypes occurred rarely in other patients' non-leukemic repertoires. 8/27 top patient clones versus 2/35 control clones were TRBV06-family.

The clonotype was recovered from a human donor in good health. The chain couples TRBV4-1 to TRBJ2-3, with no clear D. The sample comprised CD4+ T cells from blood buffy coats. The CDR3 here is CASSPVSTDTQYF. CDR3 DNA: TGCGCCAGCAGCCCTGTGAGCACAGATACGCAGTATTTT.